This T cell receptor (beta chain) was sequenced for a study of shared clonotypes between healthy human individuals. About the research overall: Sampling drew on donors who were a couple of women and a few men aged 18 to 49.

Genomic DNA for unsorted samples, which was extracted with the QIAamp DNA Blood Mini kit, came from about 83 million PBMCs. The authors' processing: Junction-only sequences without quality scores were provided by ImmunoSEQ, so filtering was different. The data were produced by immunoSEQ multiplex PCR, yet TCRdb's version contains in-frame clones alone and is incomplete. Clone size and the V and J calls come from that table; the DNA yielded D and trimming. The sample contains 400,000 to 600,000 clones, about 75% of which appear only once. For this clone: Antigen: not known.

Study-wide results and caveats: Researchers sampled blood only, noting tissue repertoires likely differ.

Trimming cost V 0 bases and J 1 base; bases outside gene matches: 9. Germline-derived CDR1 and CDR2 are SGDLS and YYNGEE. The CDR3 sequence is 18 residues long. The sample taken for sequencing was PBMCs. The genes are TRBV9 and TRBJ1-3; 8 positions match TRBD1. This clonotype was obtained from a woman between 40 and 50 years old in good health. Some clones in this sample may be carry-over from other donors' samples. For the CDR3, the DNA is TGTGCCAGCAGCGTAGGATCACTTCAGGGGGCATCTGGAAACACCATATATTTT. This encodes CASSVGSLQGASGNTIYF.